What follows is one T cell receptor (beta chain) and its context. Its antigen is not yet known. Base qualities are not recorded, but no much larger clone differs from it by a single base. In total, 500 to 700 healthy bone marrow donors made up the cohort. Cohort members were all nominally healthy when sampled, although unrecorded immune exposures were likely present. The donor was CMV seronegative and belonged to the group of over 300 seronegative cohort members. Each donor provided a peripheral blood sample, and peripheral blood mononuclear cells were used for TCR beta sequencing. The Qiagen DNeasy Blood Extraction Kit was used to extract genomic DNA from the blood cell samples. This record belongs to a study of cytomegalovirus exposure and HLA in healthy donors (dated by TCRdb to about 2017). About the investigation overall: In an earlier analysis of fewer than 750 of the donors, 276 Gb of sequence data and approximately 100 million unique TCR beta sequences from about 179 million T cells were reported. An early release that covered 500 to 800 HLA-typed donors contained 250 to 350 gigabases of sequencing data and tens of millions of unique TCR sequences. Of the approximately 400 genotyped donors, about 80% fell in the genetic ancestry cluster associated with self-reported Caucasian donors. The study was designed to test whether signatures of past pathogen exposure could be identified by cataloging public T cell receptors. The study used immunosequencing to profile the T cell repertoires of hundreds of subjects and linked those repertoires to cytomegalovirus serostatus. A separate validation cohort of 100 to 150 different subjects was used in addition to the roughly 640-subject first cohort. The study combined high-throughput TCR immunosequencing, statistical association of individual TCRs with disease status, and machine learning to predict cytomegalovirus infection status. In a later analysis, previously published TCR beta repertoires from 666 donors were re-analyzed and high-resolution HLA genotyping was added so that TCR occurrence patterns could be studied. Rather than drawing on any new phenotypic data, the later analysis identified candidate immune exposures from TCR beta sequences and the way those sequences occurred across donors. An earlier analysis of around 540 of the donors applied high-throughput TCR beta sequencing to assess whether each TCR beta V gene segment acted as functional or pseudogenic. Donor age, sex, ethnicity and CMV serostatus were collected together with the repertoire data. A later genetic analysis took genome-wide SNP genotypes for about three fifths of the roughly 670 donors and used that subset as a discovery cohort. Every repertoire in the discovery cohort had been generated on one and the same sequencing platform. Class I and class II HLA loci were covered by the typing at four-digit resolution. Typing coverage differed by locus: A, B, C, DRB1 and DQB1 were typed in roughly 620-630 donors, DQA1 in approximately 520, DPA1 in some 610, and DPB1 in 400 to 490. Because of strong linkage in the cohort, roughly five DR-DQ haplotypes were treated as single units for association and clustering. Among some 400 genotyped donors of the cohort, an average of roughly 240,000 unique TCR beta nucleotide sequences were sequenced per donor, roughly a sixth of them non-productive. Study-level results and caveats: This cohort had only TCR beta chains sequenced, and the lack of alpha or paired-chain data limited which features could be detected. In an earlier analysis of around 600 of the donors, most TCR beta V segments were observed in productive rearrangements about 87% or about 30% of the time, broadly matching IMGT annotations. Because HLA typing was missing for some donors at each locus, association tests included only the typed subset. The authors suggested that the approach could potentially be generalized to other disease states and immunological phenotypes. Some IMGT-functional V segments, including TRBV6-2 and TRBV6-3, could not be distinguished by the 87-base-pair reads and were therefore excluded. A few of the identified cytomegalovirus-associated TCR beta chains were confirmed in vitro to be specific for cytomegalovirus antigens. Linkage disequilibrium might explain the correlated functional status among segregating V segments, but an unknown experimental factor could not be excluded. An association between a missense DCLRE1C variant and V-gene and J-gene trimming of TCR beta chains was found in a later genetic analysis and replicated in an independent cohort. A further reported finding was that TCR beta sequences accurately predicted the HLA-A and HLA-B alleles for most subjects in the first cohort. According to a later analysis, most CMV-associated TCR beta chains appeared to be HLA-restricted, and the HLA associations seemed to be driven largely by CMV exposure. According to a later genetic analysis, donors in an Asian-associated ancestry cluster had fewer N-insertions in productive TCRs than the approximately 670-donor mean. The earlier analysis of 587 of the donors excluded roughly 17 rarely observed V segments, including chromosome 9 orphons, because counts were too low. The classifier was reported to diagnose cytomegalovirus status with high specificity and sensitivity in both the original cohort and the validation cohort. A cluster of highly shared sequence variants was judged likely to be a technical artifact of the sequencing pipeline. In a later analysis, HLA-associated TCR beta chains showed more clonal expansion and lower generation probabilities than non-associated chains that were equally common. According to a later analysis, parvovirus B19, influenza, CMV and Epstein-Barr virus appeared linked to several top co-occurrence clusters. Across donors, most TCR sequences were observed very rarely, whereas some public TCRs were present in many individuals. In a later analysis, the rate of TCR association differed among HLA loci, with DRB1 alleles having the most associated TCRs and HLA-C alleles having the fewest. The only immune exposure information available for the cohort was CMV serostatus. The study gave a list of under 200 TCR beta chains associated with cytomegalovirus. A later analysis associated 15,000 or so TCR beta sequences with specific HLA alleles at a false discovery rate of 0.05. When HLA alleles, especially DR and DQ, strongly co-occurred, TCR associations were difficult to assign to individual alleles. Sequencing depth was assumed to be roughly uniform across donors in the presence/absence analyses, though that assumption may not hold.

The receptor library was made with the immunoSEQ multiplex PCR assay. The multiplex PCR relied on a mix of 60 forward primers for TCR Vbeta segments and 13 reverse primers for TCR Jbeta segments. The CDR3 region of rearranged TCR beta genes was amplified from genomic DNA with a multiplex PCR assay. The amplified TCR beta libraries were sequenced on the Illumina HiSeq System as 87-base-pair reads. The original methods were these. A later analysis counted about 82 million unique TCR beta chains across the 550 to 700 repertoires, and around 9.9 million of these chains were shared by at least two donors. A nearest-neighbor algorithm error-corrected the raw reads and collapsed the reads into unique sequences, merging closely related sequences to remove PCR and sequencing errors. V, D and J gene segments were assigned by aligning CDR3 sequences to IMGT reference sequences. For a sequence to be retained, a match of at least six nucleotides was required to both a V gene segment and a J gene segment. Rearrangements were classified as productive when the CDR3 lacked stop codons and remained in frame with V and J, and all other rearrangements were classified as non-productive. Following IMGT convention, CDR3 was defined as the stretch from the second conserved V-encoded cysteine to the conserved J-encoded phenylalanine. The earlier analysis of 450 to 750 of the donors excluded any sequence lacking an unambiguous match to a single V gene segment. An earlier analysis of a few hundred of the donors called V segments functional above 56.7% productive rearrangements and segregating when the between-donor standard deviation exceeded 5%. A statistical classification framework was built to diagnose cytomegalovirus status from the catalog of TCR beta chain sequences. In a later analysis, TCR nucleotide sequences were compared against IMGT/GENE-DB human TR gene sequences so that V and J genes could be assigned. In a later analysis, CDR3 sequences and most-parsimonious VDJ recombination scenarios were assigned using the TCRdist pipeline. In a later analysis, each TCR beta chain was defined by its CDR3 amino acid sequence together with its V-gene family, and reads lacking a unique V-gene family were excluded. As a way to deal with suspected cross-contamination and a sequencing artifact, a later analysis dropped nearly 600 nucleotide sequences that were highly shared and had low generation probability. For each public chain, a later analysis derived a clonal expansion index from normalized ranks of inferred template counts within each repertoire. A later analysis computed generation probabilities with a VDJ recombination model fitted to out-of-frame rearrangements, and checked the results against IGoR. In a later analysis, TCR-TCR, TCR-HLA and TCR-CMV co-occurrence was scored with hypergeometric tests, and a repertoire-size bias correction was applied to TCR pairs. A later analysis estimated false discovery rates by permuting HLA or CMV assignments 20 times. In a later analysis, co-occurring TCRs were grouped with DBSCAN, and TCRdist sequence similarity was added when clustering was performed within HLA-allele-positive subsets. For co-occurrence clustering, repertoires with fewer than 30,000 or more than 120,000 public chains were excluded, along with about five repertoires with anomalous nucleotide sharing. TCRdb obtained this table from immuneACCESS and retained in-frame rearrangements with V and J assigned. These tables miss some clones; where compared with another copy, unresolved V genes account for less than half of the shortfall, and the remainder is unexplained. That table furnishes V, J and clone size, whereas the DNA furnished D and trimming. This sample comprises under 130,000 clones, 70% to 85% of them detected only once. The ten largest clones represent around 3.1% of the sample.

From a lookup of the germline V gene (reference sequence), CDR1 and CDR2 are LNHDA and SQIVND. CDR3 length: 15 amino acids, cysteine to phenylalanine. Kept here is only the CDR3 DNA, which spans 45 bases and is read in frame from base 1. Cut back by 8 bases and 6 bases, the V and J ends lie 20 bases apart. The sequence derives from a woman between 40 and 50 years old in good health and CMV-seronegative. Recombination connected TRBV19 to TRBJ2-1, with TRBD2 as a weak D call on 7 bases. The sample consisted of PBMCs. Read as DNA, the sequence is TGTGCCAGTGCCTCCGGGGGGCCTTTGTCCAATGAGCAGTTCTTC. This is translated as CASASGGPLSNEQFF. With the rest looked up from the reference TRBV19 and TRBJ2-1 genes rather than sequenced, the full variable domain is DGGITQSPKYLFRKEGQNVTLSCEQNLNHDAMYWYRQDPGQGLRLIYYSQIVNDFQKGDIAEGYSVSREKKESFPLTVTSAQKNPTAFYLCASASGGPLSNEQFFGPGTRLTVL.